The 12 T cell receptor beta chains given below trace back to one sample, sequenced in a study of blood T cell repertoires in COVID-19. Assay used: immunoSEQ multiplex PCR; TCRdb lists only in-frame clones, some missing. The data hold tens of thousands of clones, with nearly 90% observed a single time. The specimen sequenced was peripheral blood. The receptors originated from a man aged 45 to 65 with active COVID-19.

The chain joins TRBV6-2 or TRBV6-3 to TRBJ1-4; TRBD1 matches at 8 bases. This CDR3 is 16 amino acids long. After removal of 5 bases from V and 3 bases from J, the junction contained 8 bases not matched to a gene. Germline assignment: CDR1 MNHEY and CDR2 SVGEGT. The CDR3 sequence: CASSHTGGFANEKLFF. Here the CDR3 DNA reads TGTGCCAGCAGTCACACAGGGGGTTTTGCTAATGAAAAACTGTTTTTT.

The chain carries TRBV6-5 and TRBJ2-1, with a possible D match to TRBD2 (7 bases). The V end was cut by 8 bases, the J end by 4 bases, with 18 bases between. The CDR3 contains 15 residues. CDR1 and CDR2 from the germline V gene are MNHEY and SVGAGI. Written as DNA, the CDR3 is TGTGCCAGCGTTACGGGGGGCGCTGGGTACAATGAGCAGTTCTTC. This gives the protein CASVTGGAGYNEQFF.

This clone was counted a single time. The rearrangement uses TRBV5-1 and TRBJ2-7; D uncertain. V dropped 0 bases and J dropped 2 bases, with 6 bases sitting between them. The CDR3 sequence is 13 residues long. The germline CDR1 and CDR2 sequences are SGHRS and YFSETQ. The CDR3 nucleotides read TGCGCCAGCAGCTTGGCGAGTCCCTACGAGCAGTACTTC. It codes for CASSLASPYEQYF.

The J gene is TRBJ2-3, the V gene TRBV9, with D possibly matching TRBD2 (6 bases). CDR1 and CDR2 from the germline V gene are SGDLS and YYNGEE. CDR3 length equals 16 residues. Trimming shortened V by 3 bases and J by 0 bases, and 14 bases separated the two germline ends. DNA of the CDR3: TGTGCCAGCAGCGCCGGCCCGGGAGAGAGCACAGATACGCAGTATTTT. Amino acids: CASSAGPGESTDTQYF.

This chain connects TRBV4-1 to TRBJ2-3; D is possibly TRBD2 (6 bases). The germline CDR1 and CDR2 sequences are MGHRA and YSYEKL. The CDR3 is 15 amino acids. Between the trimmed V and J ends, which lost 4 bases and 4 bases, there was a span of 15 bases. The CDR3 here is CASSRTILGPDTQYF. The CDR3 region has the DNA TGCGCCAGCAGCCGGACTATACTAGGTCCAGATACGCAGTATTTT.

The chain employs TRBV5-4 and TRBJ1-1, with D unresolved. CDR3 length: 13 residues. CDR1 and CDR2 from the germline V gene are SGHNT and YYREEE (reference sequence). Trimming stripped 4 bases from V and 2 bases from J, with 9 bases between. CDR3 sequence reads: CASSHSKNTEAFF. The CDR3 nucleotides are TGTGCCAGCAGCCACTCAAAAAACACTGAAGCTTTCTTT. Full variable domain (missing parts from reference TRBV5-4 and TRBJ1-1): ETGVTQSPTHLIKTRGQQVTLRCSSQSGHNTVSWYQQALGQGPQFIFQYYREEENGRGNFPPRFSGLQFPNYSSELNVNALELDDSALYLCASSHSKNTEAFFGQGTRLTVV.

This clone has a handful of counts. The chain couples TRBV2 to TRBJ2-6; a possible D gene is TRBD2 (6 bases). The CDR3 is 16 residues long. The germline V gene has CDR1 SNHLY and CDR2 FYNNEI. The V gene lost 6 bases and the J gene lost 1 base, with 13 bases spanning the gap. The CDR3 reads CASSGGGLSGANVLTF. In DNA form, the CDR3 reads TGTGCCAGCAGCGGGGGTGGGCTATCTGGGGCCAACGTCCTGACTTTC.

The J gene is TRBJ1-2, the V gene TRBV7-9; 10 nucleotides agree with TRBD1. Germline CDR1 is SEHNR and CDR2 is FQNEAQ (reference sequence). J was trimmed by 8 bases and V by 7 bases; bases with no gene match: 16. The length of the CDR3 is 16 residues. The CDR3 spells CASTPIRDRGVRGYTF. In DNA form, the CDR3 reads TGTGCCAGCACCCCAATCCGGGACAGGGGAGTACGAGGCTACACCTTC.

The chain links TRBV11-2 to TRBJ2-4; 9 nucleotides align to TRBD1. CDR3 length: 13 amino acids. The trim removed 1 base at V and 10 bases at J, leaving 2 bases unmatched. Per germline, CDR1 SGHAT and CDR2 FQNNGV. CDR3 in DNA: TGTGCCAGCAGCTTAGGACAGGGGGTTATTCAGTACTTC. It translates to CASSLGQGVIQYF.

This chain joins TRBV6-6 and TRBJ2-1, with 9 bases aligning to TRBD2. The germline CDR1 and CDR2 sequences are MNHNY and SVGAGI (reference sequence). This CDR3 spans 16 amino acids. J lost 5 bases, V lost 0 bases, and 5 bases had no gene match. CDR3 in DNA: TGTGCCAGCAGTTACTCGCCGGGACTAGCAGACAATGAGCAGTTCTTC. This gives the protein CASSYSPGLADNEQFF.

The CDR3 region is CASGPLGLGDNEQFF. The CDR3 nucleotides are TGTGCTAGTGGTCCCCTCGGACTAGGGGACAATGAGCAGTTCTTC. The chain combines TRBV12-5 with TRBJ2-1; TRBD2 matches 7 bases. V trimming: 5 bases; J trimming: 5 bases; junction bases outside the gene matches: 9. This CDR3 is 15 amino acids long. Germline CDR1 LGHNT, CDR2 FRNRAP.

This rearrangement joins TRBV30 to TRBJ2-7, with D possibly TRBD1 on 6 matching bases. Germline CDR1 is GTSNPN and CDR2 is SVGIG (reference sequence). V was cut by 4 bases and J by 3 bases, with 13 bases left in between. The CDR3 has 13 residues. The CDR3 sequence is CAWNRDKNYEQYF. CDR3 DNA sequence: TGTGCCTGGAACCGGGACAAGAACTACGAGCAGTACTTC.